The T cell receptor beta chain described here comes from a study of T cell changes during pregnancy in multiple sclerosis. Trimming took 5 bases from V and 5 from J; bases not matched to a gene: 11. The germline gives CDR1 SQVTM, CDR2 ANQGSEA. The CDR3 loop spans 16 amino acids. Here immunoSEQ multiplex PCR was the method, and the copy in TCRdb shows in-frame clones only, minus some. The table shows some 99,000 clones, with roughly nine tenths occurring only once. The chain uses TRBV29-1 and TRBJ2-1, with 11 bases that match TRBD2. The clonotype comes from a female donor in good health, enrolled as a control in a pregnancy study. Sequenced here: peripheral blood, sampled after pregnancy. The CDR3 nucleotides are TGCAGCGTTTTAAACCCGGGACTAGCGGACCACAATGAGCAGTTCTTC. Translation gives CSVLNPGLADHNEQFF.